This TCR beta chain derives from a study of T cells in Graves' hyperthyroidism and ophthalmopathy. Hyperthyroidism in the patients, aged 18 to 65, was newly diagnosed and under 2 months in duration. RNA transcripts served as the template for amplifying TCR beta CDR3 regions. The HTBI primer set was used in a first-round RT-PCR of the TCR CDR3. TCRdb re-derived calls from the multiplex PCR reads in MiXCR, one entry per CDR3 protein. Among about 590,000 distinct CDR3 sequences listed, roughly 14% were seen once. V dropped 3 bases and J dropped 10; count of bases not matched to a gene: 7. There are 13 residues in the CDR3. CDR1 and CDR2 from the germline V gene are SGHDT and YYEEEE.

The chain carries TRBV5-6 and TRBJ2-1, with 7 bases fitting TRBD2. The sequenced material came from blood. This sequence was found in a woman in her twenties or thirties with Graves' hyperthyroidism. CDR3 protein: CASSSPPSGEQFF. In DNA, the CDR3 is TGTGCCAGCAGCTCACCTCCTAGCGGCGAGCAGTTCTTC.